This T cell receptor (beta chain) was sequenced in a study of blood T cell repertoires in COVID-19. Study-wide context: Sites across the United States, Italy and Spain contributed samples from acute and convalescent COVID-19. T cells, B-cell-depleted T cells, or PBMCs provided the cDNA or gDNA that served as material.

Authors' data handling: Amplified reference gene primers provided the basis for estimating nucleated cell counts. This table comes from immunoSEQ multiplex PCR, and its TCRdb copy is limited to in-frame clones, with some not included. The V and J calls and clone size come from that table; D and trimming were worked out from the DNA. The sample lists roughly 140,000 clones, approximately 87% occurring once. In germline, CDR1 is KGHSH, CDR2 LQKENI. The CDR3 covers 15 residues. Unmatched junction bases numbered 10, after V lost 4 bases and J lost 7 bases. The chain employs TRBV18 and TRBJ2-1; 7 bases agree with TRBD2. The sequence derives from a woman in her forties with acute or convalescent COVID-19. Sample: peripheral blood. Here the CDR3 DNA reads TGTGCCAGCTCACTGCTGGCGGGAGTTAGGAATGAGCAGTTCTTC. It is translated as CASSLLAGVRNEQFF.